The 6 T cell receptor beta chains listed next were all sequenced from one sample in a study of T cell changes during pregnancy in multiple sclerosis. This table comes from immunoSEQ multiplex PCR, and its TCRdb copy is limited to in-frame clones, with some not included. The sample contains about 120,000 clones, approximately 93% of which appear only once. Material: peripheral blood, obtained before pregnancy. Receptors were obtained from a female donor with multiple sclerosis, enrolled in a pregnancy study.

The chain is built from TRBV15 and TRBJ2-3, with 9 nucleotides matching TRBD1. Trimming at V came to 2 bases and at J to 2 bases, leaving 8 bases not matched to a gene. The CDR3 extends over 17 amino acids. Germline V gene sequence: CDR1 LNHNV, CDR2 YYDKDF (reference sequence). The CDR3 spells CATSRLPGQGYTDTQYF. CDR3 sequence (DNA): TGTGCCACCAGCAGACTTCCGGGACAGGGATACACAGATACGCAGTATTTT.

This clone occurred once. The chain couples TRBV7-9 to TRBJ2-7; D uncertain. CDR3 length equals 12 residues. Germline V gene sequence: CDR1 SEHNR, CDR2 FQNEAQ (reference sequence). With 4 bases removed from V and 4 bases from J, the gap between germline ends came to 8 bases. The CDR3 here is CASSYTTYEQYF. The DNA of the CDR3 is TGTGCCAGCAGCTACACTACGTACGAGCAGTACTTC.

The CDR3 loop is CATSQDLQPHQGAFF. In DNA form, the CDR3 reads TGTGCCACCTCTCAAGACCTACAGCCGCATCAGGGGGCTTTCTTT. V gene TRBV5-4 combines with J gene TRBJ1-1; D possibly corresponds to TRBD1 (6 bases). Germline V gene lookup returns CDR1 SGHNT and CDR2 YYREEE (reference sequence). The ends were cut back, 9 bases at V and 11 bases at J, with 29 bases in the middle. CDR3 length: 15 amino acids.

V and J are TRBV19 and TRBJ2-5, with a possible D match to TRBD2 (6 bases). The length of the CDR3 is 12 residues. CDR1 is LNHDA and CDR2 is SQIVND in the germline V gene (reference sequence). V was shortened by 4 bases and J by 5 bases, with 8 bases between the two germline ends. The CDR3 coding sequence is TGTGCCAGTAGTAGGGCGGGGGAGACCCAGTACTTC. Protein product: CASSRAGETQYF.

The chain links TRBV11-3 to TRBJ2-1; D is possibly TRBD2 (5 bases). This CDR3 has 13 residues. V was clipped by 3 bases and J by 5 bases, with 8 bases between them. CDR1 and CDR2 from the germline V gene are SGHNT and YENEEA. The CDR3: CASSLAGNNEQFF. The CDR3 region has the DNA TGTGCCAGCAGCTTGGCCGGGAACAATGAGCAGTTCTTC. Based on the CDR3 plus reference TRBV11-3 and TRBJ2-1, the full variable domain is EAGVVQSPRYKIIEKKQPVAFWCNPISGHNTLYWYLQNLGQGPELLIRYENEEAVDDSQLPKDRFSAERLKGVDSTLKIQPAELGDSAVYLCASSLAGNNEQFFGPGTRLTVL.

The chain carries TRBV6-1 and TRBJ2-1; D is possibly TRBD2 (6 bases). The CDR3 extends over 16 amino acids. V lost 2 bases and J 7 bases, leaving 18 bases between the germline ends. Per the germline V gene, CDR1 is MNHNS and CDR2 is SASEGT. The CDR3 DNA follows: TGTGCCAGCAGTGAAAATGTACTAGCTTCTAAGAATGAGCAGTTCTTC. Protein sequence: CASSENVLASKNEQFF.